The subject of this entry is one TCR beta chain. The antigen is undetermined. This sample stems from a study of cytomegalovirus exposure and HLA in healthy donors. The PCR contained 60 Vbeta and 13 Jbeta primers. The repertoire was sequenced with immunoSEQ multiplex PCR; TCRdb's copy has only in-frame clones and lacks some. The data show some 200,000 clones, and the top ten clones hold 0.65% to 0.75%. V dropped 1 base and J dropped 0; count of bases not matched to a gene: 2. This CDR3 region has 16 residues. Germline values: CDR1 SGHTA, CDR2 FQGTGA. Study-level points and caveats: The likely explanation for a cluster of highly shared sequence variants was sequencing artifact.

The TCR was taken from a boy aged 10-17 years in good health and CMV-seronegative. V gene TRBV7-3 combines with J gene TRBJ2-2; 7 nucleotides line up with TRBD1. Input material: PBMCs. CDR3 coding DNA: TGTGCCAGCAGCTTAAGAGGGGGCGCGAACACCGGGGAGCTGTTTTTT. It encodes CASSLRGGANTGELFF. The complete variable domain, with remaining parts taken from reference TRBV7-3 and TRBJ2-2, reads GAGVSQTPSNKVTEKGKYVELRCDPISGHTALYWYRQSLGQGPEFLIYFQGTGAADDSGLPNDRFFAVRPEGSVSTLKIQRTERGDSAVYLCASSLRGGANTGELFFGEGSRLTVL.